A selection of T cell receptor beta chains follows, all from one sample in a study of T cell responses to AZD1222 COVID-19 vaccine. Clones were sequenced by immunoSEQ multiplex PCR, and TCRdb holds only the in-frame ones, with some missing. The sample consists of 70,000 to 90,000 clones, 89% of them appearing once. Sequenced material: peripheral blood, taken on day 0 of AZD1222 vaccination. The receptors shown here come from an adult in good health. CDR3s include the opening cysteine and the closing phenylalanine or tryptophan. Fields, in order: clone size, V gene, J gene, D gene, CDR3 protein, CDR3 DNA. A D gene is named only where the DNA matches it firmly. Not all rows give a size; the values are once, few, many and, for expanded clones, a class.

.	TRBV29-1	TRBJ2-7	.	CSAVKDSPYEQYF	TGCAGCGCAGTTAAGGACAGCCCATACGAGCAGTACTTC
.	TRBV6-1	TRBJ2-7	TRBD1	CASSEPQGQTYEQYF	TGTGCCAGCAGTGAACCGCAGGGACAGACCTACGAGCAGTACTTC
.	TRBV6-5	TRBJ2-5	.	CASSYVGGLGETQYF	TGTGCCAGCAGTTACGTTGGGGGCCTGGGGGAGACCCAGTACTTC
.	TRBV5-4	TRBJ1-6	.	CASSLRLTAEEDSPLHF	TGTGCCAGCAGCTTAAGACTGACAGCCGAAGAAGACTCACCCCTCCACTTT
.	TRBV6-6	TRBJ2-1	.	CASSYSSEQFF	TGTGCCAGCAGTTACTCCTCTGAGCAGTTCTTC
.	TRBV7-2	TRBJ2-1	TRBD2	CAGGPRGDLGGAQFF	TGTGCCGGAGGCCCCCGAGGGGATCTGGGAGGGGCGCAGTTCTTC
.	TRBV6-5	TRBJ2-3	.	CASSNLPVDTQYF	TGTGCCAGCAGTAACCTTCCCGTCGATACGCAGTATTTT
.	TRBV7-6	TRBJ1-6	.	CASSLPGRDSPLHF	TGTGCCAGCAGCTTACCGGGACGGGATTCACCCCTCCACTTT
few	TRBV7-2	TRBJ2-7	.	CASSPSQTVLLGQYF	TGTGCCAGCAGCCCGAGTCAGACCGTACTCCTGGGGCAGTACTTC
.	TRBV7-9	TRBJ1-3	.	CASSLGISGNTIYF	TGTGCCAGCAGCTTAGGGATTTCTGGAAACACCATATATTTT
.	TRBV15	TRBJ2-7	.	CATSRSYSSYEQYF	TGTGCCACCAGCAGATCGTACAGCTCCTACGAGCAGTACTTC
.	TRBV4-1	TRBJ2-2	TRBD2	CASSQDGGAAGELFF	TGCGCCAGCAGCCAGGACGGGGGGGCCGCCGGGGAGCTGTTTTTT
once	TRBV19	TRBJ1-5	.	CASSKQGSGNQPQHF	TGTGCCAGTAGTAAACAGGGTTCGGGCAATCAGCCCCAGCATTTT
.	TRBV30	TRBJ1-2	.	CAWSVRLGQGANYGYTF	TGTGCCTGGAGTGTACGTTTAGGCCAGGGCGCTAACTATGGCTACACCTTC
few	TRBV4-1	TRBJ1-5	TRBD1	CASSQLGQGEQPQHF	TGCGCCAGCAGCCAATTAGGACAGGGGGAGCAGCCCCAGCATTTT
few	TRBV3-1/TRBV3-2	TRBJ1-5	.	CASSHGRTSNQPQHF	TGTGCCAGCAGCCATGGCCGGACTAGTAATCAGCCCCAGCATTTT
.	TRBV19	TRBJ2-1	TRBD2	CASSKGLAVNEQFF	TGTGCCAGTAGTAAGGGACTAGCCGTTAATGAGCAGTTCTTC
.	TRBV7-3	TRBJ2-5	TRBD2	CASSSAPTSGQETQYF	TGTGCCAGCAGCTCAGCCCCGACTAGCGGGCAAGAGACCCAGTACTTC
.	TRBV5-1	TRBJ2-4	.	CASSPQGGDIQYF	TGCGCCAGCAGCCCCCAGGGGGGGGACATTCAGTACTTC
.	TRBV19	TRBJ1-2	.	CASKRAGGGYTF	TGTGCCAGTAAGAGGGCGGGTGGTGGCTACACCTTC
.	TRBV6-4	TRBJ2-6	TRBD2	CASSDSSGSGANVLTF	TGTGCCAGCAGTGACTCTAGCGGGAGTGGGGCCAACGTCCTGACTTTC
.	TRBV7-9	TRBJ1-1	.	CASSLEGGTEAFF	TGTGCCAGCAGCTTAGAAGGGGGCACTGAAGCTTTCTTT
.	TRBV6-6	TRBJ2-3	.	CASSPGTSPLGPTDTQYF	TGTGCCAGCAGTCCCGGGACATCGCCTTTAGGGCCCACAGATACGCAGTATTTT
.	TRBV20-1	TRBJ2-7	.	CSASTAGRPEYEQYF	TGCAGTGCTAGTACGGCGGGGCGGCCGGAATACGAGCAGTACTTC
.	TRBV15	TRBJ2-3	.	CATSSSETDTQYF	TGTGCCACCAGCAGCTCAGAAACAGATACGCAGTATTTT
.	TRBV5-6	TRBJ2-1	.	CASSFNWAGEQFF	TGTGCCAGCAGCTTTAATTGGGCGGGGGAGCAGTTCTTC
.	TRBV7-2	TRBJ2-1	.	CASSLNSYNEQFF	TGTGCCAGCAGCTTGAACTCCTACAATGAGCAGTTCTTC
.	TRBV19	TRBJ1-2	.	CASSTPGFGGNGYTF	TGTGCCAGTAGTACCCCCGGGTTTGGGGGCAATGGCTACACCTTC
.	TRBV5-5	TRBJ2-3	TRBD2	CASSLSSGRVDTQYF	TGTGCCAGCAGCTTGTCCAGCGGGAGGGTGGATACGCAGTATTTT